This TCR beta chain was profiled in a study of shared clonotypes between healthy human individuals (TCRdb year 2020). About the investigation overall: The cohort comprised a couple of women and a few men aged 18 to 49 years. For each donor, three plates each were used for CD4 naive and CD4 memory, two plates were used for CD8 naive, and one plate was used for CD8 memory. To estimate repertoire size and how much clonotype sharing occurs between individuals, the study deeply sequenced the blood TCR repertoires of several healthy adults. Libraries were prepared and TCR repertoires were sequenced by different laboratories using diverse techniques, in order to increase sequencing depth and limit assay-specific biases. Leukapheresis yielded between about 0.9 and 9.5 billion PBMCs per donor. On the study overall, not on this receptor specifically: Naive subsets generally had larger estimated clonotype richness than memory subsets did. Sampling was restricted to blood, and TCR repertoires in tissue are likely to differ from TCR repertoires in blood. Based on pairwise subsampling, the degree of clonotype sharing among donors was expected to be affected by sequencing depth. Across several donors, around 5.4% of naive CD4, approximately 3.6% of naive CD8, under 2.5% of memory CD4, and under 0.45% of memory CD8 clonotypes were shared. Rarefaction of sorted-subset datasets indicated incomplete sequencing despite the large sequencing depth. Compared with non-shared clonotypes, the clonotypes found in all four sorted-subset donors had higher generation probabilities. The small number of donors limited the genetic and exposure-history diversity represented.

The donors were healthy, HIV-negative adults who had no recently reported acute infections or vaccinations. Every donor was a Caucasian adult living in Nashville, Tennessee, USA. The CD8 memory samples were a combination of magnetically selected CD45RO+ cells and CCR7-negative CD45RA+ effector memory (TemRA) cells. Blood was obtained by leukapheresis, after which PBMCs were separated by Ficoll-Histopaque density gradient centrifugation and cryopreserved in liquid nitrogen vapor phase. Analytical flow cytometry was used to check the purity and quantity of every magnetically sorted T cell population. From each sorted fraction, genomic DNA was isolated and quantified by UV absorbance on a Nanodrop 2000c. TCR CDR3 regions were amplified from genomic DNA by multiplex PCR using the deep immunoSEQ assay. Extracted genomic DNA from each cell subset was spread evenly across all wells of several immunoSEQ 96-well plates, with each plate serving as a replicate. For sorted subsets, each replicate PCR was loaded with around 200 ng genomic DNA, equivalent to about 30,000 T cell genomes. Purified libraries were measured with a Qubit 3.0 fluorometer, size-checked on a Bioanalyzer 2100, and measured again with the KAPA Library Quantification kit. Every immunoSEQ 96-well plate was sequenced on a dedicated single-read 150-cycle Illumina NextSeq 550 flow cell. Regarding the original processing steps: Because the immunoSEQ output held only junctional sequences and lacked quality scores, the filtering could not match the filtering applied to full-length reads. Sequences were annotated with PyIR, a Python wrapper for IgBLAST v1.9, using IMGT germline references to assign V/J genes and CDR3. Reads were filtered out if the reads had weak V/J assignments (E-value above 1e-6), no CDR3, stop codons, out-of-frame junctions, or ambiguous translated residues. V3J clonotypes were defined by identical inferred V gene, J gene, and CDR3 amino acid sequence. The percentage overlap between two repertoires was calculated by dividing the number of shared unique clonotypes by the size of the smaller repertoire. Repertoire richness was assessed with RTK rarefaction, the Chao1 estimator, and Recon v2.1 estimates of unobserved clonotypes. For all TCRbeta clonotypes obtained by the gDNA method from a few donors, generation probabilities were computed with OLGA. The immuneACCESS repertoire file appears here via TCRdb, limited to in-frame rearrangements. These files lack a portion of the clones; in checked studies, under half of the deficit traces to unresolved V genes, and the cause of the others is not known. Clone size and the V and J calls come from that table; the DNA yielded D and trimming. The sample contains about 690,000 clones, 90% of them found a single time. Roughly 36% of the sample is taken by the ten largest.

This clone has only a few counts. Its specific antigen is unknown. A much larger clone lies one base from this, so it may be a read error. Other DNA sequences in the same sample also yield this CDR3. The sequence came from a man in his late teens or twenties in good health. Some clones in this sample may be carry-over from other donors' samples. Sequencing used memory CD8+ T cells from PBMCs. The sample's cell subset or site, from its label and the paper: CD45RO+ cells pooled with CCR7-negative TemRA cells.

The CDR3 here reads CASSSGNTEAFF. The nucleotides are TGTGCCAGCAGTTCGGGGAACACTGAAGCTTTCTTT. The rearrangement joined TRBV6-5 to TRBJ1-1, with the identity of the D gene unclear. The germline V gene sets CDR1 to MNHEY and CDR2 to SVGAGI. Cut back by 4 bases and 1 base, the V and J ends lie 4 bases apart. The CDR3 goes from the cysteine to the phenylalanine over 12 residues. The CDR3 DNA has 36 bases and is translated from base 1.